A selection of T cell receptor beta chains follows, all from one sample in a study of cytomegalovirus exposure and HLA in healthy donors. Assay: immunoSEQ multiplex PCR; the TCRdb copy retains only in-frame clones and omits some. The sample yields 150,000 to 200,000 clones, about 75% seen once. The sample taken for sequencing was PBMCs. All receptors come from a male donor in good health and CMV-seropositive. The CDR3 runs from the conserved cysteine through the conserved F or W. Fields, in order: clone size, D gene, V gene, J gene, CDR3 protein, CDR3 DNA. A D gene is named only where the DNA matches it firmly. Where a row states a size, it is once, few, many or the class of an expanded clone; other rows omit it.

NA	TRBD1	TRBV5-1	TRBJ1-3	CASHGPDRASLSGNTIYF	TGCGCCAGTCACGGACCGGACAGGGCCAGCCTCTCTGGAAACACCATATATTTT
NA	TRBD1	TRBV5-4	TRBJ2-5	CASSLGRGQETQYF	TGTGCCAGCAGCTTGGGCAGGGGGCAAGAGACCCAGTACTTC
once	TRBD1	TRBV7-2	TRBJ1-2	CASSLNPTGGSYGYTF	TGTGCCAGCAGCCTCAACCCGACAGGGGGTAGCTATGGCTACACCTTC
NA	TRBD2	TRBV9	TRBJ2-3	CASSRGAGGQDTQYF	TGTGCCAGCAGCCGGGGGGCGGGGGGACAAGATACGCAGTATTTT
NA	NA	TRBV14	TRBJ2-7	CASSPLNPRRLHEQYF	TGTGCCAGCAGCCCCCTGAACCCTAGGAGACTCCACGAGCAGTACTTC
NA	TRBD1	TRBV5-1	TRBJ1-6	CASSGTDPPLHF	TGCGCCAGCAGCGGGACAGATCCACCCCTCCACTTT
NA	NA	TRBV5-1	TRBJ1-1	CASSKITSGAEAFF	TGCGCCAGCAGTAAGATTACAAGCGGGGCTGAAGCTTTCTTT
once	NA	TRBV7-9	TRBJ2-3	CASSWAQGKGADTQYF	TGTGCCAGCAGCTGGGCTCAGGGGAAGGGGGCAGATACGCAGTATTTT
NA	NA	TRBV29-1	TRBJ2-3	CSGAGSTDTQYF	TGCAGCGGTGCAGGTAGCACAGATACGCAGTATTTT
NA	TRBD1	TRBV6-1	TRBJ2-7	CASSSGQGYEQYF	TGTGCCAGCAGTTCGGGACAGGGCTACGAGCAGTACTTC
NA	NA	TRBV5-6	TRBJ2-7	CASSLAGAQMMSEQCF	TGTGCCAGCAGCTTGGCAGGGGCGCAGATGATGAGCGAGCAGTGCTTC
NA	TRBD2	TRBV7-9	TRBJ2-5	CASSPTRLAGGEETQYF	TGTGCCAGCAGCCCCACAAGACTAGCGGGGGGCGAAGAGACCCAGTACTTC
once	TRBD2	TRBV5-4	TRBJ2-1	CASSRTLAGLKNEQFF	TGTGCCAGCAGCCGTACCCTAGCGGGGCTTAAAAATGAGCAGTTCTTC
NA	NA	TRBV6-6	TRBJ2-5	CASRMTVRGQETQYF	TGTGCCAGCAGAATGACCGTTAGGGGCCAAGAGACCCAGTACTTC
NA	NA	TRBV30	TRBJ1-3	CAWSNSGADTIYF	TGTGCCTGGAGTAATAGCGGGGCGGACACCATATATTTT
few	TRBD1	TRBV2	TRBJ1-2	CASSPTGGRYGYTF	TGTGCCAGCAGTCCCACAGGGGGCCGGTATGGCTACACCTTC
NA	NA	TRBV30	TRBJ1-4	CAWSIGEGGRLFF	TGTGCCTGGAGTATTGGGGAGGGGGGCAGATTGTTTTTT
NA	TRBD1	TRBV7-2	TRBJ2-7	CASSWTGERYEQYF	TGTGCCAGCAGCTGGACAGGGGAGAGATACGAGCAGTACTTC
NA	NA	TRBV5-1	TRBJ1-2	CASSLGGREVNYGYTF	TGCGCCAGCAGCTTGGGGGGGCGCGAGGTGAACTATGGCTACACCTTC
NA	TRBD2	TRBV5-1	TRBJ2-7	CASSPGLAAYEQYF	TGCGCCAGCAGCCCGGGACTAGCGGCCTACGAGCAGTACTTC
NA	NA	TRBV10-1	TRBJ2-2	CASSESEEGSNTGELFF	TGCGCCAGCAGTGAGTCGGAGGAGGGATCTAACACCGGGGAGCTGTTTTTT
few	TRBD1	TRBV6-5	TRBJ1-2	CASSGQAVNYGYTF	TGTGCCAGCAGTGGACAGGCCGTTAACTATGGCTACACCTTC
NA	TRBD2	TRBV27	TRBJ2-5	CASSFLGTTEETQYF	TGTGCCAGCAGTTTTTTGGGGACTACCGAAGAGACCCAGTACTTC
NA	NA	TRBV4-2	TRBJ1-2	CASSLDSSNYGYTF	TGTGCCAGCAGCCTCGACAGTTCTAACTATGGCTACACCTTC
NA	NA	TRBV11-1	TRBJ2-1	CASSGMDSNEQFF	TGTGCCAGCAGTGGGATGGACAGCAATGAGCAGTTCTTC
NA	NA	TRBV30	TRBJ1-6	CAWSRRGNSYNSPLHF	TGTGCCTGGAGCCGCAGGGGAAACTCCTATAATTCACCCCTCCACTTT
NA	NA	TRBV30	TRBJ1-1	CAWDDQGESPEAFF	TGTGCCTGGGACGACCAGGGTGAGAGCCCTGAAGCTTTCTTT
NA	TRBD1	TRBV29-1	TRBJ1-2	CSVEDRTGARGYTF	TGCAGCGTTGAAGATAGGACAGGGGCGAGGGGCTACACCTTC
NA	TRBD2	TRBV4-1	TRBJ2-3	CASSQDRTSGLTDTQYF	TGCGCCAGCAGCCAAGATCGGACTAGCGGTCTCACAGATACGCAGTATTTT
NA	NA	TRBV5-1	TRBJ1-2	CASSVGSREFYGYTF	TGCGCCAGCAGTGTGGGAAGCAGGGAATTTTATGGCTACACCTTC
NA	TRBD1	TRBV30	TRBJ2-7	CAWSEHRGRNEQYF	TGTGCCTGGAGTGAGCACAGGGGGCGCAACGAGCAGTACTTC
NA	NA	TRBV7-2	TRBJ2-4	CASSSLNIQYF	TGTGCCAGCAGTTCCTTGAACATTCAGTACTTC
NA	NA	TRBV14	TRBJ2-7	CASSPPPPRGTEQYF	TGTGCCAGCAGCCCTCCCCCGCCGAGAGGAACCGAGCAGTACTTC
NA	TRBD2	TRBV7-6	TRBJ2-7	CASSRGTSETYEQYF	TGTGCCAGCAGCCGTGGGACTAGCGAAACCTACGAGCAGTACTTC
NA	TRBD2	TRBV18	TRBJ2-7	CASSLSGGFSYEQYF	TGTGCCAGCTCCCTGTCCGGGGGGTTCTCCTACGAGCAGTACTTC
few	NA	TRBV30	TRBJ1-1	CAWSQGQNTEAFF	TGTGCCTGGAGTCAGGGACAAAACACTGAAGCTTTCTTT
NA	NA	TRBV15	TRBJ2-2	CATSWAGPNTGELFF	TGTGCCACCAGCTGGGCGGGACCTAACACCGGGGAGCTGTTTTTT
NA	NA	TRBV7-6	TRBJ1-1	CASRSRGVAFF	TGTGCCAGCAGATCCAGGGGAGTTGCTTTCTTT
NA	TRBD1	TRBV7-3	TRBJ1-2	CASALQGHYGYTF	TGTGCCAGCGCCTTACAGGGGCACTATGGCTACACCTTC
NA	NA	TRBV9	TRBJ1-2	CASSLGPAKGYTF	TGTGCCAGCAGCCTGGGCCCGGCGAAGGGCTACACCTTC
NA	NA	TRBV4-2	TRBJ2-1	CASSQPEDSSYNEQFF	TGTGCCAGCAGCCAACCTGAGGACAGCTCCTACAATGAGCAGTTCTTC